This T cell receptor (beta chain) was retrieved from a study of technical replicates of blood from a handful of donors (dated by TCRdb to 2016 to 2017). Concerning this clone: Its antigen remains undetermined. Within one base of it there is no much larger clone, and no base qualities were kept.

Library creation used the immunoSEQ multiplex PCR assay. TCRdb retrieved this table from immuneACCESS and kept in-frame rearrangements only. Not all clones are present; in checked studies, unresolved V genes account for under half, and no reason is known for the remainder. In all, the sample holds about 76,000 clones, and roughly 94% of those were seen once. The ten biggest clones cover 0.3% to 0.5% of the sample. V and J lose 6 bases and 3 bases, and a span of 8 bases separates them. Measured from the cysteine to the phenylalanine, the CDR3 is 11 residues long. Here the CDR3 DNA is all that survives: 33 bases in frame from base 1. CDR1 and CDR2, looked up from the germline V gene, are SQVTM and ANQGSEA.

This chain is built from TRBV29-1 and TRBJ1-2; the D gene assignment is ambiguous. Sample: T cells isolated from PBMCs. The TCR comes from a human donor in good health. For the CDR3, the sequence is CSVGGDYGYTF. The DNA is TGCAGCGTCGGCGGAGACTATGGCTACACCTTC.